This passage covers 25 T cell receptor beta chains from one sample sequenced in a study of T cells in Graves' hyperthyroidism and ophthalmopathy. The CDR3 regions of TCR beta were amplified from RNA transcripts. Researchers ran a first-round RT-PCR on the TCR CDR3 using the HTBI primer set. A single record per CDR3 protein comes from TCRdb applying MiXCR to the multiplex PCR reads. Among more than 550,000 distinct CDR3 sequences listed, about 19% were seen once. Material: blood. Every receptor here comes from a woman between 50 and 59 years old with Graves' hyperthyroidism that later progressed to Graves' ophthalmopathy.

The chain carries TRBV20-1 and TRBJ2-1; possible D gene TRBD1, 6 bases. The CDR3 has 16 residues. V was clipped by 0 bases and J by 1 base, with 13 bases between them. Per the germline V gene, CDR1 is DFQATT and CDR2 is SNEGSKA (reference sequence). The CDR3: CSARDPGELSYNEQFF. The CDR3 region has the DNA TGCAGTGCTAGAGACCCAGGGGAATTATCCTACAATGAGCAGTTCTTC.

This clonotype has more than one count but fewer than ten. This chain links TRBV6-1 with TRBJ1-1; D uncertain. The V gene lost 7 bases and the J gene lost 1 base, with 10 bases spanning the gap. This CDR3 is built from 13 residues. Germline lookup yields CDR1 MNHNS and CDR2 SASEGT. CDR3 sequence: CASTPSGNTEAFF. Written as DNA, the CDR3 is TGTGCCAGCACTCCGAGCGGGAACACTGAAGCTTTCTTT.

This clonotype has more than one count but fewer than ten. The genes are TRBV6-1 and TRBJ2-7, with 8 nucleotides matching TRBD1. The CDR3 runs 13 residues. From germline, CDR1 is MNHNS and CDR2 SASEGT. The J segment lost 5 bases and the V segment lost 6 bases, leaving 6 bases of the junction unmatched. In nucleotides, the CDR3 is TGTGCCAGCAGGGACAGGGTCCGCGACGAGCAGTACTTC. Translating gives CASRDRVRDEQYF.

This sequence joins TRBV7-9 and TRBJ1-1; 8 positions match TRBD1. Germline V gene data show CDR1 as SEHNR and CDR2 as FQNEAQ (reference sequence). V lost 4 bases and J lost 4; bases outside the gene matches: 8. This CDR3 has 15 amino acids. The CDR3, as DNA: TGTGCCAGCAGCTCCGCAGGGGGCCGGAGCACTGAAGCTTTCTTT. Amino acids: CASSSAGGRSTEAFF.

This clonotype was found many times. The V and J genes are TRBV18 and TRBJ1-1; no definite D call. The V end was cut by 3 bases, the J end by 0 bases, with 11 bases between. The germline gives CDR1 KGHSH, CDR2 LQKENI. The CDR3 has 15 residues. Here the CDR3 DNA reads TGTGCCAGCTCACCGTCCGGACGGATGAACACTGAAGCTTTCTTT. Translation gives CASSPSGRMNTEAFF.

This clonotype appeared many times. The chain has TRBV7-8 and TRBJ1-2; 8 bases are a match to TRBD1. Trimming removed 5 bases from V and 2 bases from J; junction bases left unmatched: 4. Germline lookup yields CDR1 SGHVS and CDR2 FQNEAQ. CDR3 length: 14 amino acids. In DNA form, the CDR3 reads TGTGCCAGCAGCGAAAACAGGGGGAACTATGGCTACACCTTC. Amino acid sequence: CASSENRGNYGYTF.

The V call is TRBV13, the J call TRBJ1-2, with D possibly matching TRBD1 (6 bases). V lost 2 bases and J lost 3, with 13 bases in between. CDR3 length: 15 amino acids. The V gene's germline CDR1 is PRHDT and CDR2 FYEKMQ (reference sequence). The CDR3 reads CASSLQGLGYYGYTF. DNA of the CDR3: TGTGCCAGCAGCTTACAGGGGCTGGGCTACTATGGCTACACCTTC. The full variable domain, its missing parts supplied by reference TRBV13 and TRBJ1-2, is AAGVIQSPRHLIKEKRETATLKCYPIPRHDTVYWYQQGPGQDPQFLISFYEKMQSDKGSIPDRFSAQQFSDYHSELNMSSLELGDSALYFCASSLQGLGYYGYTFGSGTRLTVV.

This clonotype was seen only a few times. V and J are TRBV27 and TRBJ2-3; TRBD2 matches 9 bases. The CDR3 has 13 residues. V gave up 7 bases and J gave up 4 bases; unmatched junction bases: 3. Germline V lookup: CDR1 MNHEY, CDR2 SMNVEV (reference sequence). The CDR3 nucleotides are TGTGCCAGCATGCGGGGGGGTTCAGATACGCAGTATTTT. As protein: CASMRGGSDTQYF.

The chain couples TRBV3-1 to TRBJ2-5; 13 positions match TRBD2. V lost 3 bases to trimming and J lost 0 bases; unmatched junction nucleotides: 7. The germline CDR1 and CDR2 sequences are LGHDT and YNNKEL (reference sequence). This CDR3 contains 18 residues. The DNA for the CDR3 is TGTGCCAGCAGCCAGAGACTAGCGGGGGGCGGGTACCAAGAGACCCAGTACTTC. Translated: CASSQRLAGGGYQETQYF.

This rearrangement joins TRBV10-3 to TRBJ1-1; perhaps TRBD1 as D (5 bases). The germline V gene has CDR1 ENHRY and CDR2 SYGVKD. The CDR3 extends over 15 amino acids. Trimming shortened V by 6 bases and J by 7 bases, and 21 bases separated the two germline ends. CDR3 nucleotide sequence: TGTGCCATCAGCGAAATCCGGGGCCTAAGTCATGAAGCTTTCTTT. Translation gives CAISEIRGLSHEAFF.

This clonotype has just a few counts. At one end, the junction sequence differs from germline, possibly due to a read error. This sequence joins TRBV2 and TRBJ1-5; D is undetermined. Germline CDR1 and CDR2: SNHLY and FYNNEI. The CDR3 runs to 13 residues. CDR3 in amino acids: CASSEGINPPQHF. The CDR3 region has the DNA TGTGCCAGCAGTGAGGGGATCAATCCGCCCCAGCATTTT.

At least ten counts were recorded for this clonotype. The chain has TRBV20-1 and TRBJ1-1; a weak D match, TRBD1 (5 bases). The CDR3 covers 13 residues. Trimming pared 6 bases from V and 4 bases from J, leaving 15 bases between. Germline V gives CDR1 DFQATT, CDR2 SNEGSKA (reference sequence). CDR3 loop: CSAPGPGPTEAFF. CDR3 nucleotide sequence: TGCAGTGCCCCTGGCCCAGGGCCCACTGAAGCTTTCTTT.

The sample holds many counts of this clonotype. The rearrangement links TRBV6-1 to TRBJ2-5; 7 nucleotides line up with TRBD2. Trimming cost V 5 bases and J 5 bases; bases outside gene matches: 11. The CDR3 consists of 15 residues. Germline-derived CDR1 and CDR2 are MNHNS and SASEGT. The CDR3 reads CASSSQAGVQETQYF. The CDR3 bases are TGTGCCAGCAGTTCCCAGGCGGGGGTTCAGGAGACCCAGTACTTC.

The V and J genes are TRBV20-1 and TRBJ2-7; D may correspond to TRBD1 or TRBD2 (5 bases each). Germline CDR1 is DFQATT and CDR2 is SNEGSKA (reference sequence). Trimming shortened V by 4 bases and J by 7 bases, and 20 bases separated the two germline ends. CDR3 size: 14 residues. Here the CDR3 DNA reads TGCAGTGCTACGGGACCTACCGCCTACAATGAGCAGTACTTC. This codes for CSATGPTAYNEQYF.

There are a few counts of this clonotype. Written as DNA, the CDR3 is TGTGCCAGCAGCCCACGACTTGGCGGGGAGCTGTTTTTT. Residues: CASSPRLGGELFF. The J gene is TRBJ2-2, the V gene TRBV9; D gene uncertain. Germline CDR1 and CDR2: SGDLS and YYNGEE. The germline V and J ends were trimmed by 4 bases and 7 bases, with 11 bases remaining between them. CDR3 length equals 13 residues.

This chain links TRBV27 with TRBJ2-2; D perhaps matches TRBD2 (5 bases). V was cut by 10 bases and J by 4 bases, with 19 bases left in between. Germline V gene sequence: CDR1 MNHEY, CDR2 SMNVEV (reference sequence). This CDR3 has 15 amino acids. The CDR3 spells CANSFWGEGTGELFF. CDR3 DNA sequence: TGTGCCAATAGTTTTTGGGGAGAGGGCACCGGGGAGCTGTTTTTT.

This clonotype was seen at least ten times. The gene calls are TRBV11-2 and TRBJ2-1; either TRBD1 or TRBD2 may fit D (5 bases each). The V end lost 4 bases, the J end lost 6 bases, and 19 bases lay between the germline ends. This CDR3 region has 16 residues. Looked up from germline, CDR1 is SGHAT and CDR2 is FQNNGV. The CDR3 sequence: CASSSVARAGVNEQFF. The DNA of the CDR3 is TGTGCCAGCAGCTCCGTCGCCAGGGCCGGGGTCAATGAGCAGTTCTTC.

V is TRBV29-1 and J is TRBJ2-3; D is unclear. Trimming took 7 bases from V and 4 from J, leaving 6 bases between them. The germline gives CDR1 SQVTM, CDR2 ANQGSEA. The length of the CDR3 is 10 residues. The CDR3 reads CSAMPDTQYF. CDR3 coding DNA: TGCAGCGCCATGCCAGATACGCAGTATTTT.

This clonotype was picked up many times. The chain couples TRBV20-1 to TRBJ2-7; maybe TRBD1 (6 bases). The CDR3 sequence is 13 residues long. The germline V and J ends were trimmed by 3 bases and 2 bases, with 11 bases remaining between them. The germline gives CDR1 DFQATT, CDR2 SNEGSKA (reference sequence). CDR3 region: CSASSDSTYEQYF. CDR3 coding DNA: TGCAGTGCTAGTTCGGACAGCACCTACGAGCAGTACTTC.

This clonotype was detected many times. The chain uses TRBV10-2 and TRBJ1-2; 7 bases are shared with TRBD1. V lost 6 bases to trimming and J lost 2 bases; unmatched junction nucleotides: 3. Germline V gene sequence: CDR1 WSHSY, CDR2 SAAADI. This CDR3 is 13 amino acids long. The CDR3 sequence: CASRDRENYGYTF. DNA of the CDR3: TGCGCCAGCAGAGACAGGGAAAACTATGGCTACACCTTC.

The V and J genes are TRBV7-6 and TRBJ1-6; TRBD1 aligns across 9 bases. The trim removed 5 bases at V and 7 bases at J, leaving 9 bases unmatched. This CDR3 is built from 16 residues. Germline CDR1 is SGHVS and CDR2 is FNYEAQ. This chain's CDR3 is CASSAQGAPKNSPLHF. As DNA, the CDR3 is TGTGCCAGCAGCGCACAGGGGGCGCCGAAAAATTCACCCCTCCACTTT.

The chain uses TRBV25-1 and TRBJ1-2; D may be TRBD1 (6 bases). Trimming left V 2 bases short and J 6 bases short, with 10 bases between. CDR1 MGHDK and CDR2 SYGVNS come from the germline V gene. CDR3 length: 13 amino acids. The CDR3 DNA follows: TGTGCCAGCAGTGAACGCAGGGGCCATGGCTACACCTTC. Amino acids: CASSERRGHGYTF.

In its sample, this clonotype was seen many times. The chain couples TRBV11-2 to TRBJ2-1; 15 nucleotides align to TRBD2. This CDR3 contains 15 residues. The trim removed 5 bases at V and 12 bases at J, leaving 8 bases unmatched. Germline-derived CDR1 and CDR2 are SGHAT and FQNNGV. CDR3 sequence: CASSTRTSGGVWQFF. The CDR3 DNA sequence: TGTGCCAGCAGCACCAGGACTAGCGGGGGGGTTTGGCAGTTCTTC.

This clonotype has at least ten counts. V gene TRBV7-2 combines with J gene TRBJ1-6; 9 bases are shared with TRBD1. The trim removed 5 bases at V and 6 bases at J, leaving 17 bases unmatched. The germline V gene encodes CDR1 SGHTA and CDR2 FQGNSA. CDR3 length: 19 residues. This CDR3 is CASSRFRQGGYLLNSPLHF. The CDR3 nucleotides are TGTGCCAGCAGCCGATTCCGACAGGGGGGGTACCTCCTTAATTCACCCCTCCACTTT.

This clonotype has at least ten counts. The CDR3 loop reads CASSWGNTGELFF. The CDR3 DNA reads as TGTGCCAGCAGCTGGGGAAACACCGGGGAGCTGTTTTTT. V and J are TRBV6-1 and TRBJ2-2; D unclear. V was pared by 6 bases and J by 2 bases, with 7 bases between. The CDR3 loop spans 13 amino acids. Germline-derived CDR1 and CDR2 are MNHNS and SASEGT.